This T cell receptor beta chain was observed in a study of immune evolution from preneoplasia to lung adenocarcinoma. Here immunoSEQ multiplex PCR was the method, and the copy in TCRdb shows in-frame clones only, minus some. The sample contains more than 4,000 clones, around four fifths of which appear only once. Germline V gene data show CDR1 as MDHEN and CDR2 as SYDVKM. There are 15 residues in the CDR3. This chain joins TRBV28 and TRBJ2-5; 8 bases map to TRBD2. The J call is uncertain, as TRBJ2-7 better fits the DNA end. Material for sequencing was FFPE minimally invasive lung adenocarcinoma tissue. This receptor was identified in a person between 45 and 75 years old with lung adenocarcinoma. This CDR3 is CASSSAGGTSYEQYF. The CDR3 DNA is TGTGCCAGCAGTTCGGCGGGAGGCACCTCCTACGAGCAGTACTTC.